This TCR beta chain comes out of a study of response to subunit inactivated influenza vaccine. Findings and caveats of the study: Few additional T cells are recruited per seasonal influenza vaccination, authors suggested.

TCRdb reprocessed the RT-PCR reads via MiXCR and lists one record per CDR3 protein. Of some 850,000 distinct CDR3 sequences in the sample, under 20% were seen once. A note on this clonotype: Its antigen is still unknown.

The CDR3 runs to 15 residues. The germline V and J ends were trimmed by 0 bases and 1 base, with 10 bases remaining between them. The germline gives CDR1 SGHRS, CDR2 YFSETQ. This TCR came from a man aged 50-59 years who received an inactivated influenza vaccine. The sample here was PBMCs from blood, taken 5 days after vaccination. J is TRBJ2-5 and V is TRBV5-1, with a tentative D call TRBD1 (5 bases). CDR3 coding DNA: TGCGCCAGCAGCTTGGCAGGGAAGCGCCAAGAGACCCAGTACTTC. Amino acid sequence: CASSLAGKRQETQYF.